This T cell receptor (beta chain) was recovered during a study of molecular identifiers for immune sequencing clone quantification. The overall study: Replicate experiments took RNA from roughly 20,000 or 100,000 naive CD8 cells, divided it five ways and sequenced four.

This clonotype showed up many times. CDR1 is SQVTM and CDR2 is ANQGSEA in the germline V gene. Trimming removed 4 bases from V and 0 bases from J, with 15 bases in between. The CDR3 is 15 residues long. With listed TCR primers and previously described methods, bulk TCR libraries were prepared. TCRdb redid the calling of the PCR reads with MiXCR, one entry per CDR3 protein. The sample lists about half a million distinct CDR3 sequences, about a fifth occurring once. For naive CD8 T cells, sorting used the CD8+CD4-CCR7+CD45RA+ phenotype. This clonotype was sampled from a human donor in good health. Some libraries in this study had Jurkat cell RNA spiked in. The rearrangement uses TRBV29-1 and TRBJ1-1, with D unclear. The material sequenced was naive CD8+ T cells from blood, with Jurkat cell RNA spiked in. Subset meaning: FACS-sorted CD8+CD4-CCR7+CD45RA+ naive T cells. The CDR3 protein is CSVVGPPPMNTEAFF. In nucleotides, the CDR3 is TGCAGCGTTGTTGGCCCGCCGCCTATGAACACTGAAGCTTTCTTT.